These T cell receptor beta chains were read from a single sample in a study of shared clonotypes between healthy human individuals. Assay: immunoSEQ multiplex PCR; the TCRdb copy retains only in-frame clones and omits some. The repertoire holds some 1.5 million clones, roughly 96% seen once, with approximately 1.1% in the top ten. Sequencing used naive CD4+ T cells sorted from blood. All receptors come from a man aged 25 to 40 in good health. The CDR3 runs from the conserved cysteine through the conserved F or W. The order of the fields is clone size, J gene, D gene, V gene, CDR3 DNA, CDR3 protein. D genes are given only for firm matches. Clone sizes are given selectively: once, few, many, or a class where the clone is expanded.

>.|TRBJ2-4|TRBD1|TRBV28
TGTGCCAGCCTACCGACAGGGGTTAACCACATTCAGTACTTC
CASLPTGVNHIQYF
>once|TRBJ2-1|TRBD1|TRBV28
TGTGCCAGCAGTATCCGGGACAGGGGGCAAAATGAGCAGTTCTTC
CASSIRDRGQNEQFF
>.|TRBJ2-3|TRBD2|TRBV5-1
TGCGCCAGCAGCCTAGGACTAGCGGGAAGATACACAGATACGCAGTATTTT
CASSLGLAGRYTDTQYF
>.|TRBJ2-7|TRBD1|TRBV6-5
TGTGCCAGCAGTCGGGACAGGGGAGCCTACGAGCAGTACTTC
CASSRDRGAYEQYF
>.|TRBJ1-2|.|TRBV9
TGTGCCAGCAGCAATACCGGGACAACATATGGCTACACCTTC
CASSNTGTTYGYTF
>.|TRBJ2-7|TRBD2|TRBV28
TGTGCCAGCCTCCGCCCGGGAGGTTACGAGCAGTACTTC
CASLRPGGYEQYF
>.|TRBJ1-1|.|TRBV6-5
TGTGCCAGCAGGTACCCGGACCGGGGGAACACTGAAGCTTTCTTT
CASRYPDRGNTEAFF
>.|TRBJ2-1|TRBD2|TRBV4-1
TGCGCCAGCAGCCAAGATCTCTGGGGGGGGGTCACCTACAATGAGCAGTTCTTC
CASSQDLWGGVTYNEQFF
>.|TRBJ2-1|TRBD2|TRBV28
TGTGCCAGCAGTTTAGCGGGAGAGCACAATGAGCAGTTCTTC
CASSLAGEHNEQFF
>once|TRBJ2-1|TRBD2|TRBV7-2
TGTGCCAGCAGCTTCCCCGGGAGGGCCAACAATGAGCAGTTCTTC
CASSFPGRANNEQFF
>.|TRBJ1-2|.|TRBV15
TGTGCCACCAGCAGAGGACAGTTTGAAGGCTACACCTTC
CATSRGQFEGYTF
>.|TRBJ2-7|.|TRBV5-1
TGCGCCAGCAGCTTGCGAGGTTTCGGCCAGGGAACCTCCTACGAGCAGTACTTC
CASSLRGFGQGTSYEQYF
>once|TRBJ1-5|.|TRBV15
TGTGCCACCAGCAGAGTGAGGGGGGGGAATCAGCCCCAGCATTTT
CATSRVRGGNQPQHF
>.|TRBJ2-1|TRBD1|TRBV11-2
TGTGCCAGCAGCGCTACAGGGGTCGGTTGGAATTACAATGAGCAGTTCTTC
CASSATGVGWNYNEQFF
>few|TRBJ2-2|.|TRBV10-2
TGCGCCAGCAGTGATCCTAGGGGTCTATCCGGGGAGCTGTTTTTT
CASSDPRGLSGELFF
>.|TRBJ2-7|.|TRBV18
TGTGCCAGCTCATCGGGAAGCTCCTACGAGCAGTACTTC
CASSSGSSYEQYF
>.|TRBJ2-7|.|TRBV9
TGTGCCAGCAGCCCGTCGGCATTCCCCGGGGGCAACTACGAGCAGTACTTC
CASSPSAFPGGNYEQYF
>.|TRBJ1-1|.|TRBV7-8
TGTGCCAGCAGCTTTTCGGGGACTGAAGCTTTCTTT
CASSFSGTEAFF
>.|TRBJ2-2|TRBD2|TRBV5-1
TGCGCCAGCAGCGGGACTAGCGGGGGCTTAGGGGAGCTGTTTTTT
CASSGTSGGLGELFF
>.|TRBJ2-7|TRBD2|TRBV7-9
TGTGCCAGCAGCGTTAGCGGGGGGGGAACCTACGAGCAGTACTTC
CASSVSGGGTYEQYF
>once|TRBJ1-2|.|TRBV7-2
TGTGCCAGCAGCTTAGATTACGGCTACACCTTC
CASSLDYGYTF
>.|TRBJ1-4|TRBD1|TRBV2
TGTGCCAGCAGCGCGGCAGGGGGCGCGAGGGAAAAACTGTTTTTT
CASSAAGGAREKLFF
>.|TRBJ2-3|TRBD2|TRBV7-2
TGTGCCAGCAGCGTCGGGGCGGGAGTAGTAGGGGATACGCAGTATTTT
CASSVGAGVVGDTQYF
>.|TRBJ2-7|.|TRBV11-2
TGTGCCAGCAGCTTACGGTCAAACTACGAGCAGTACTTC
CASSLRSNYEQYF
>.|TRBJ2-3|.|TRBV6-1
TGTGCCAGCAGTGGTCAGAGCACAGATACGCAGTATTTT
CASSGQSTDTQYF
>.|TRBJ2-1|TRBD2|TRBV5-1
TGCGCCAGCAGCTTGGAACTAGCGGGAGGTCTTGAGCAGTTCTTC
CASSLELAGGLEQFF
>.|TRBJ1-1|.|TRBV28
TGTGCCAGCACCACAGGTAGCACTGAAGCTTTCTTT
CASTTGSTEAFF